These 22 T cell receptor beta chains were all obtained from the same sample, sequenced in a study of cytomegalovirus exposure and HLA in healthy donors. The study ran its PCR with 60 Vbeta and 13 Jbeta primers. Here immunoSEQ multiplex PCR was the method, and the copy in TCRdb shows in-frame clones only, minus some. Of about 140,000 clones in the sample, 65% to 70% were seen once. Material: PBMCs. All receptors come from a man aged 30-40 years in good health and CMV-seropositive.

The J gene is TRBJ1-1, the V gene TRBV21-1; TRBD1 reflects the table's D call only, with no check against the DNA. TRBV21-1 is annotated as a pseudogene. This CDR3 has 14 amino acids. CDR3 sequence (DNA): TGTGCCAGCAGCAAAACAGGGTCGAACACTGAAGCTTTCTTT. Amino acids: CASSKTGSNTEAFF.

The chain links TRBV2 to TRBJ1-2; 7 nucleotides align to TRBD1. Trimming took 6 bases from V and 0 from J; bases not matched to a gene: 4. CDR1 SNHLY and CDR2 FYNNEI come from the germline V gene. The CDR3 is 14 amino acids. CDR3 in amino acids: CASRETGPNYGYTF. The CDR3 DNA sequence: TGTGCCAGCAGGGAGACAGGGCCTAACTATGGCTACACCTTC.

This clone was seen a handful of times. The chain uses TRBV28 and TRBJ1-1, with unresolved D. With 3 bases removed from V and 0 bases from J, the gap between germline ends came to 5 bases. Germline loops: CDR1 MDHEN, CDR2 SYDVKM. The CDR3 totals 13 residues. The CDR3 DNA reads TGTGCCAGCAGTTTCGAGCTGAACACTGAAGCTTTCTTT. This translates into CASSFELNTEAFF.

V gene TRBV2 combines with J gene TRBJ2-7; 8 bases map to TRBD1. This CDR3 spans 15 amino acids. J was trimmed by 3 bases and V by 1 base; bases with no gene match: 5. Germline values: CDR1 SNHLY, CDR2 FYNNEI. CDR3 residues: CASSEGDRLFYEQYF. Here the CDR3 DNA reads TGTGCCAGCAGTGAAGGGGACAGGCTATTCTACGAGCAGTACTTC.

The CDR3 coding sequence is TGCGCCAGCAGCCAAGATTCCGCTAGCGGGACCTACGAGCAGTACTTC. This codes for CASSQDSASGTYEQYF. This chain uses TRBV4-1 with TRBJ2-7; 9 bases fit TRBD2. The CDR3 is made up of 16 amino acids. Germline values: CDR1 MGHRA, CDR2 YSYEKL. The V and J ends lost 0 bases and 2 bases, in that order; junction bases with no gene match: 5.

There are a few counts of this clone. The chain is built from TRBV11-3 and TRBJ2-5; D uncertain. Trimming stripped 6 bases from V and 0 bases from J, with 8 bases between. The CDR3 has 13 amino acids. CDR1 is SGHNT and CDR2 is YENEEA in the germline V gene. In DNA, the CDR3 is TGTGCCAGCAGGAGGTCCTACCAAGAGACCCAGTACTTC. Translation: CASRRSYQETQYF.

Only a few counts were recorded for this clone. This rearrangement joins TRBV5-1 to TRBJ1-1; D is undetermined. The CDR3 contains 13 residues. Germline V gene sequence: CDR1 SGHRS, CDR2 YFSETQ. The germline V and J ends were trimmed by 0 bases and 7 bases, with 10 bases remaining between them. Here the CDR3 reads CASSLDGNVEAFF. The CDR3 DNA reads TGCGCCAGCAGCTTGGACGGGAACGTTGAAGCTTTCTTT. The full variable domain, with the rest looked up from reference TRBV5-1 and TRBJ1-1, is KAGVTQTPRYLIKTRGQQVTLSCSPISGHRSVSWYQQTPGQGLQFLFEYFSETQRNKGNFPGRFSGRQFSNSRSEMNVSTLELGDSALYLCASSLDGNVEAFFGQGTRLTVV.

The rearrangement uses TRBV27 and TRBJ2-1, with 7 bases aligning to TRBD1. The germline CDR1 and CDR2 sequences are MNHEY and SMNVEV (reference sequence). The CDR3 extends over 16 amino acids. Trimming took 0 bases from V and 2 from J; bases not matched to a gene: 4. The CDR3 bases are TGTGCCAGCAGTTTATCTTTACAGGGGACCTACAATGAGCAGTTCTTC. As protein: CASSLSLQGTYNEQFF.

This chain connects TRBV5-4 to TRBJ2-1; weak D call: TRBD2 (6 bases). This CDR3 region has 11 residues. Trimming pared 9 bases from V and 4 bases from J, leaving 8 bases between. CDR1 and CDR2 (germline): SGHNT, YYREEE (reference sequence). Written as DNA, the CDR3 is TGTGCCATCGGACTATACAATGAGCAGTTCTTC. Encoded protein: CAIGLYNEQFF.

Written as DNA, the CDR3 is TGTGCCAGTAGTCTATTCGGGATAGCGGAATATAATGAGCAGTTCTTC. Translation: CASSLFGIAEYNEQFF. This chain links TRBV19 with TRBJ2-1; TRBD2 is a possible D gene (6 bases). The CDR3 has 16 amino acids. Germline CDR1 reads LNHDA; CDR2 reads SQIVND (reference sequence). Trimming took off 5 bases at V and 7 bases at J, with 21 bases between the two ends. The complete variable domain, with remaining parts taken from reference TRBV19 and TRBJ2-1, reads DGGITQSPKYLFRKEGQNVTLSCEQNLNHDAMYWYRQDPGQGLRLIYYSQIVNDFQKGDIAEGYSVSREKKESFPLTVTSAQKNPTAFYLCASSLFGIAEYNEQFFGPGTRLTVL.

This chain connects TRBV5-6 to TRBJ2-3, with D perhaps matching TRBD1 (5 bases). In germline, CDR1 is SGHDT, CDR2 YYEEEE. V was pared by 0 bases and J by 6 bases, with 17 bases between. The CDR3 runs to 16 residues. CDR3 in DNA: TGTGCCAGCAGCTTGGTGGTTTGGACACTTTTCGATACGCAGTATTTT. Translated: CASSLVVWTLFDTQYF.

This sequence joins TRBV7-2 and TRBJ2-1; D remains ambiguous. The CDR3 contains 14 residues. Trimming took off 5 bases at V and 8 bases at J, with 16 bases between the two ends. Germline V gene lookup returns CDR1 SGHTA and CDR2 FQGNSA. CDR3 protein: CASSLQGGMDEQFF. The CDR3 nucleotides are TGTGCCAGCAGCCTCCAAGGCGGAATGGATGAGCAGTTCTTC.

This clone came up a few times. V usage is TRBV5-1 and J usage is TRBJ1-5; unclear D gene. Trimming removed 4 bases from V and 0 bases from J, with 14 bases in between. Germline V gene sequence: CDR1 SGHRS, CDR2 YFSETQ. The CDR3 sequence is 16 residues long. The chain's CDR3 is CASSNGEEPSNQPQHF. DNA for the CDR3: TGCGCCAGCAGCAATGGAGAGGAACCTAGCAATCAGCCCCAGCATTTT.

The V call is TRBV11-2, the J call TRBJ2-7, with unresolved D. CDR1 and CDR2 from the germline V gene are SGHAT and FQNNGV. Trimming stripped 4 bases from V and 5 bases from J, with 12 bases between. This CDR3 contains 13 residues. DNA of the CDR3: TGTGCCAGCAGCTCCTTTGTCGTCCACGAGCAGTACTTC. This sequence encodes CASSSFVVHEQYF.

This sequence joins TRBV4-2 and TRBJ1-5; D might be TRBD1 (6 bases). Germline CDR1 is LGHNA and CDR2 is YNFKEQ. The CDR3 runs to 14 residues. V lost 3 bases to trimming and J lost 2 bases, with 8 bases between them. The CDR3 reads CASSQGAGNQPQHF. CDR3 in DNA: TGTGCCAGCAGCCAGGGGGCGGGCAATCAGCCCCAGCATTTT.

The chain recombines TRBV27 with TRBJ1-6; D not certain. Germline V CDR1 and CDR2: MNHEY, SMNVEV (reference sequence). This CDR3 spans 12 amino acids. With 6 bases removed from V and 3 bases from J, the gap between germline ends came to 3 bases. The CDR3 coding sequence is TGTGCCAGCAGATACTATAATTCACCCCTCCACTTT. This encodes CASRYYNSPLHF.

The chain is built from TRBV19 and TRBJ2-1; 11 bases line up with TRBD2. This CDR3 is built from 15 residues. Germline trimming cut 5 bases from V and 6 bases from J; bases unmatched to any gene: 6. CDR1 and CDR2 from the germline V gene are LNHDA and SQIVND (reference sequence). For the CDR3, the DNA is TGTGCCAGTAGTCTGACTAGCGGGACTGGCAATGAGCAGTTCTTC. Protein product: CASSLTSGTGNEQFF.

The chain carries TRBV13 and TRBJ2-3; TRBD2 matches 9 bases. The V gene's germline CDR1 is PRHDT and CDR2 FYEKMQ (reference sequence). CDR3 length: 16 residues. V was pared by 5 bases and J by 5 bases, with 11 bases of the junction left unmatched. Here the CDR3 DNA reads TGTGCCAGCAGCCCCAGGGTAGCGGGAGCAGTAGATACGCAGTATTTT. Encoded protein: CASSPRVAGAVDTQYF.

In this sample, this clone turned up once. The chain couples TRBV4-1 to TRBJ2-1; a possible D gene is TRBD2 (6 bases). Trimming took 0 bases from V and 1 from J, leaving 16 bases between them. This CDR3 is 18 amino acids long. Germline V lookup: CDR1 MGHRA, CDR2 YSYEKL. This chain's CDR3 is CASSQDRGSRGSYNEQFF. In DNA, the CDR3 is TGCGCCAGCAGCCAAGATAGGGGAAGCCGGGGGTCCTACAATGAGCAGTTCTTC.

The J gene is TRBJ1-1, the V gene TRBV18; possible D gene TRBD1, 6 bases. The ends were cut back, 1 base at V and 8 bases at J, with 17 bases in the middle. This CDR3 comprises 15 residues. Germline V gives CDR1 KGHSH, CDR2 LQKENI. The CDR3, as DNA: TGTGCCAGCTCACCACGACCCCAGGACAGTACCGAAGCTTTCTTT. This gives the protein CASSPRPQDSTEAFF. Full variable domain (outside the CDR3, taken from reference TRBV18 and TRBJ1-1): NAGVMQNPRHLVRRRGQEARLRCSPMKGHSHVYWYRQLPEEGLKFMVYLQKENIIDESGMPKERFSAEFPKEGPSILRIQQVVRGDSAAYFCASSPRPQDSTEAFFGQGTRLTVV.

This chain links TRBV28 with TRBJ1-5, with a weak D call TRBD1 (5 bases). Trimming took 7 bases from V and 0 from J, leaving 13 bases between them. The CDR3 spans 15 residues. Germline V CDR1 and CDR2: MDHEN, SYDVKM. Written as DNA, the CDR3 is TGTGCCAGCAAATTAGGACAATATAGCAATCAGCCCCAGCATTTT. Its translation: CASKLGQYSNQPQHF.

In the case of this clone: Other DNA sequences in this specimen translate into the identical CDR3. DNA of the CDR3: TGTGCCAGCAGTTCCAACTACGAGCAGTACTTC. Its translation: CASSSNYEQYF. The rearrangement links TRBV27 to TRBJ2-7; no firm D call. The germline V gene has CDR1 MNHEY and CDR2 SMNVEV (reference sequence). The CDR3 is 11 amino acids. V lost 4 bases to trimming and J lost 3 bases, with 4 bases between them.